This T cell receptor beta chain was documented in a study of blood T cell repertoires in COVID-19. Study information: From T cells, B-cell-depleted T cells, or PBMCs came the material, which was cDNA or gDNA.

Seattle enrolled patients during active infection and tracked them longitudinally. As originally analysed: For nucleated cells, counts were estimated from reference gene primer amplification. The repertoire was sequenced with immunoSEQ multiplex PCR; TCRdb's copy has only in-frame clones and lacks some. V and J calls plus clone size are reproduced from that table; the DNA served to infer D and trimming. There are roughly 160,000 clones in the sample; about 88% occur only once, and 2% to 3% lies in the top ten. This clone was recorded only once. V lost 6 bases and J lost 3, with 18 bases in between. The CDR3 spans 15 residues. Germline V gene lookup returns CDR1 KGHSH and CDR2 LQKENI.

Sequenced: peripheral blood. The sequence derives from a woman over 75 with COVID-19, enrolled during active disease. V is TRBV18 and J is TRBJ2-7; TRBD2 might be the D (6 bases). CDR3 nucleotide sequence: TGTGCCAGCTCGGAGGGCCAGGGTCGATTCTACGAGCAGTACTTC. Its protein product is CASSEGQGRFYEQYF.